Described below is a single TCR beta chain sequence and its context. Antigen specificity is unknown. The source of the sample is a study of CXCR3-negative and CXCR3-positive naive CD8 T cells. Study-wide context: A total of about 130 million TRB reads was generated, with about 1.5 +/- 0.3 million per library. Study-wide results and caveats: Relative to memory CD8+ cells, whose diversity was much lower, both naive subsets had comparably high diversity. Naive cells, whether CXCR3-negative or CXCR3-positive, had similar TRBV-TRBJ usage, while memory cells differed. The authors found comparable surface CD5 between naive subsets and inferred TCR strength from TRB CDR3 properties.

The TRB libraries of cDNA were built by UMI-labeled 5' RACE. From the 5' RACE reads, TCRdb lists one entry per CDR3 protein and no DNA. This table lists 45,000 to 60,000 distinct CDR3 sequences. The CDR3 loop spans 15 amino acids. Germline values: CDR1 SQVTM, CDR2 ANQGSEA. Sequenced material: memory CD8+ T cells from blood. The chain is built from TRBV29-1 and TRBJ2-1. The origin of this receptor is a human donor in good health. Some clones in this sample may be carry-over from other donors' samples. Here the CDR3 reads CSVEPQLETYNEQFF.